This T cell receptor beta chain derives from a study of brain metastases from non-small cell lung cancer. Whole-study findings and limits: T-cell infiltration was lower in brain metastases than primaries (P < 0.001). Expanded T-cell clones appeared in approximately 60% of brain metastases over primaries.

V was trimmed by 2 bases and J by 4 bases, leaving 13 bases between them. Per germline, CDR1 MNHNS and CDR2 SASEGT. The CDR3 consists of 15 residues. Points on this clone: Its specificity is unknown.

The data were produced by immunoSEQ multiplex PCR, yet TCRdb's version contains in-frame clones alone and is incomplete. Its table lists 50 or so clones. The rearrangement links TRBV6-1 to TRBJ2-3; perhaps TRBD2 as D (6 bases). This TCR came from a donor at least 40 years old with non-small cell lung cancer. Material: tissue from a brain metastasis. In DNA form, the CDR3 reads TGTGCCAGCAGTGAATGGGGCGGGGCCCCAGATACGCAGTATTTT. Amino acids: CASSEWGGAPDTQYF.